This T cell receptor (beta chain) was retrieved from a study of blood T cells in healthy people across ages. Findings and caveats of the study: When set beside aged donors, long-lived donors presented more naive CD4+ cells and higher diversity.

Comments on this clonotype: What it recognizes is unknown.

This CDR3 has 17 amino acids. Germline loops: CDR1 SEHNR, CDR2 FQNEAQ (reference sequence). V trimming: 1 base; J trimming: 4 bases; junction bases outside the gene matches: 11. A sample-barcoded 5' primer and a J-beta primer mix were used in a second PCR of roughly 6 to 12 cycles. TCRdb reanalysed the 5' RACE reads using MiXCR and keeps one entry per CDR3 protein. Among roughly 800,000 distinct CDR3 sequences listed, 58% were seen once. This sequence was found in a man aged 25 to 40 in good health. J is TRBJ2-3 and V is TRBV7-9, with 7 bases fitting TRBD2. Material for sequencing was blood. CDR3 bases: TGTGCCAGCAGCTTAGGTATTACGCGGGAGTCCCCAGATACGCAGTATTTT. Protein product: CASSLGITRESPDTQYF.